Shown below are 9 T cell receptor beta chains from a single sample sequenced in a study of T cells expressing NK-cell markers. TCRdb derives one entry per CDR3 protein from the 5' RACE reads, leaving out DNA. This sample's clone table lists some 410,000 distinct CDR3 sequences. What was sequenced was blood T cells: a sorted CD56 or NKG2C T cell subset, CD4+ or CD8+ T cells, or bulk PBMC T cells (not recorded which). The receptors come from a woman between 18 and 75 years old in good health.

The rearrangement links TRBV7-2 to TRBJ2-4; the TRBD1 assignment by TCRdb is unverifiable without DNA. The germline CDR1 and CDR2 sequences are SGHTA and FQGNSA. The length of the CDR3 is 16 residues. The CDR3: CASSLGGGHNRNIQYF. Supplemented by reference TRBV7-2 and TRBJ2-4, the full variable domain reads GAGVSQSPSNKVTEKGKDVELRCDPISGHTALYWYRQSLGQGLEFLIYFQGNSAPDKSGLPSDRFSAERTGGSVSTLTIQRTQQEDSAVYLCASSLGGGHNRNIQYFGAGTRLSVL.

The chain is built from TRBV4-2 and TRBJ1-2. Per the germline V gene, CDR1 is LGHNA and CDR2 is YNFKEQ. This CDR3 contains 13 residues. The CDR3 protein is CASYADGDYGYTF.

The chain recombines TRBV20-1 with TRBJ2-3. CDR1 and CDR2 from the germline V gene are DFQATT and SNEGSKA (reference sequence). The CDR3 consists of 12 residues. The CDR3 spells CSARATTDTQYF.

This chain connects TRBV7-2 to TRBJ2-1; the D call from TCRdb, TRBD1, cannot be confirmed without DNA. CDR1 and CDR2 (germline): SGHTA, FQGNSA. The CDR3 is 16 residues long. The CDR3 reads CASSRGSDKIYNEQFF. Combining the CDR3 with reference TRBV7-2 and TRBJ2-1 gives the whole variable domain GAGVSQSPSNKVTEKGKDVELRCDPISGHTALYWYRQSLGQGLEFLIYFQGNSAPDKSGLPSDRFSAERTGGSVSTLTIQRTQQEDSAVYLCASSRGSDKIYNEQFFGPGTRLTVL.

V is TRBV29-1 and J is TRBJ1-4; TCRdb selects TRBD1, and the lack of DNA leaves this call unchecked. The CDR3 covers 12 residues. Germline CDR1 SQVTM, CDR2 ANQGSEA. The chain's CDR3 is CSVVGGGEKLFF.

This chain uses TRBV20-1 with TRBJ2-7. The CDR3 consists of 13 residues. The germline CDR1 and CDR2 sequences are DFQATT and SNEGSKA (reference sequence). CDR3 region: CSASLGRSYEQYF.

This rearrangement joins TRBV20-1 to TRBJ1-1; without DNA, the TCRdb call of TRBD1 cannot be checked. The CDR3 has 14 residues. Germline CDR1 is DFQATT and CDR2 is SNEGSKA (reference sequence). The CDR3 region is CSAWTGGTTTEAFF.

The chain joins TRBV21-1 to TRBJ1-4. TRBV21-1 is a documented pseudogene. There are 12 residues in the CDR3. CDR3 sequence reads: CASRHWSEKLFF.

The chain is built from TRBV6-1 and TRBJ2-2; the TCRdb D gene call, TRBD1, has no DNA to confirm it. The CDR3 sequence is 16 residues long. From germline, CDR1 is MNHNS and CDR2 SASEGT. The CDR3 is CASNPRRGQNTGELFF.